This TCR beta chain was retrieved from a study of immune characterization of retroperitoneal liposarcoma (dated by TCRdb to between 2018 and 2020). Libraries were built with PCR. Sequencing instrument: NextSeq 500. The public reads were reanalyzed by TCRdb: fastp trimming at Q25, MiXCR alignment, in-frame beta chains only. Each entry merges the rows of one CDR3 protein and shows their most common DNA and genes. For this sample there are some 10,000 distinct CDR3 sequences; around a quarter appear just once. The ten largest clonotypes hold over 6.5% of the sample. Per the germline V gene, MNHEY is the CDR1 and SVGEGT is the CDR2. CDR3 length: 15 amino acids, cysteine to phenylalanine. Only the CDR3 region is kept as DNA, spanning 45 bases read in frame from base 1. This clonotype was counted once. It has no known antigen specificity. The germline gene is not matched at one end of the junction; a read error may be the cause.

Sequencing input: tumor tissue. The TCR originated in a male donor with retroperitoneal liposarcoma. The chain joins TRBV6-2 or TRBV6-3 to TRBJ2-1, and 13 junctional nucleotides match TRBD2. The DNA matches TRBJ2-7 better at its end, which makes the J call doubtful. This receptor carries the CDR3 CATSGLAGEGNEQYF. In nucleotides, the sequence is TGTGCCACCAGTGGACTAGCGGGAGAGGGCAATGAGCAGTACTTC.